A selection of T cell receptor beta chains follows, all from one sample in a study of blood T cell repertoires in COVID-19. TCRdb's table, derived via immunoSEQ multiplex PCR, lists solely in-frame clones and lacks some. The sample lists some 670,000 clones, 75% to 90% occurring once. The sample comprised peripheral blood. The receptors here all came from a woman aged 18-35 years with acute or convalescent COVID-19. CDR3s include the opening cysteine and the closing phenylalanine or tryptophan. Fields, in order: V gene, clone size, J gene, D gene, CDR3 DNA, CDR3 protein. D genes are given only for firm matches. Rows may omit the clone size; those that give it use once, few, many or a size class.

TRBV7-9	.	TRBJ1-2	.	TGTGCCAGCAGCCGTTACAGGGAAGCCAACTATGGCTACACCTTC	CASSRYREANYGYTF
TRBV18	.	TRBJ2-2	.	TGTGCCAGCTCACCACCGACAGGACCAAACACCGGGGAGCTGTTTTTT	CASSPPTGPNTGELFF
TRBV6-4	.	TRBJ2-3	.	TGTGCCAGCAGTGGGAACACAGACCCCTATAATACGCAGTATTTT	CASSGNTDPYNTQYF
TRBV2	once	TRBJ1-2	TRBD1	TGTGCCAGCAGTGGAGACCGGGACAGGGCGGGCTATGGCTACACCTTC	CASSGDRDRAGYGYTF
TRBV29-1	.	TRBJ2-5	TRBD1	TGCAGCGTGAGGGCAACAGGGGGATCAAAAGAGACCCAGTACTTC	CSVRATGGSKETQYF
TRBV6-5	few	TRBJ1-1	.	TGTGCCAGCAGTTACAAGGGCAGGGTGACTGAAGCTTTCTTT	CASSYKGRVTEAFF
TRBV9	.	TRBJ2-7	.	TGTGCCAGCAGCGTAGGAACGGGACAATTCGAGCAGTACTTC	CASSVGTGQFEQYF
TRBV6-4	.	TRBJ1-2	TRBD1	TGTGCCAGCAGAGAAACAGGGGGCTCTAACTATGGCTACACCTTC	CASRETGGSNYGYTF
TRBV11-2	.	TRBJ2-3	.	TGTGCCAGCAGCCCGGGAAAGGGGGGGGCAGAGGGAGATACGCAGTATTTT	CASSPGKGGAEGDTQYF
TRBV7-9	.	TRBJ1-6	TRBD1	TGTGCCAGCAGCTTAGTGAACAGGGGGAATTCACCCCTCCACTTT	CASSLVNRGNSPLHF
TRBV3-1/TRBV3-2	.	TRBJ2-2	TRBD1	TGTGCCAGCAGCCACCCTCGGACAGGGGGAATCGCGAACACCGGGGAGCTGTTTTTT	CASSHPRTGGIANTGELFF
TRBV21-1	.	TRBJ2-7	.	TGTGCCAGCAGCAATAACAGGGGTAGCTACGAGCAGTACTTC	CASSNNRGSYEQYF
TRBV11-2	.	TRBJ2-7	.	TGTGCCAGCAGCTTAGGGAGGATTACCTACGAGCAGTACTTC	CASSLGRITYEQYF
TRBV6-5	.	TRBJ2-2	TRBD2	TGTGCCACCTCGGGGGGGGCGAACACCGGGGAGCTGTTTTTT	CATSGGANTGELFF
TRBV7-9	.	TRBJ2-1	.	TGTGCCAGCAGTTCATTGAGCTCCTACAATGAGCAGTTCTTC	CASSSLSSYNEQFF
TRBV19	.	TRBJ2-7	TRBD2	TGTGCCAGTAGCAGACTAGCGGGGGACTCCTACGAGCAGTACTTC	CASSRLAGDSYEQYF
TRBV10-3	.	TRBJ2-3	TRBD2	TGTGCCATCAGGGCCGAGATGGGACTAGCCGACACAGATACGCAGTATTTT	CAIRAEMGLADTDTQYF
TRBV28	.	TRBJ1-5	TRBD1	TGTGCCAGCCTGCCCTGGGGACAGGGGGCTAGGCAGCCCCAGCATTTT	CASLPWGQGARQPQHF
TRBV7-9	few	TRBJ2-7	TRBD1	TGTGCCAGCAGCTTTGACAGGGCCTCCTACGAGCAGTACTTC	CASSFDRASYEQYF
TRBV7-2	.	TRBJ1-1	.	TGTGCCAGCAGCACCTACAGGGTTCACACTGAAGCTTTCTTT	CASSTYRVHTEAFF
TRBV5-1	.	TRBJ1-6	.	TGCGCCAGCACCGTCCGGACGGGAACGAATTCACCCCTCCACTTT	CASTVRTGTNSPLHF
TRBV19	.	TRBJ2-3	.	TGTGCCAGTACGGGGTCTAGGGGGACAGATACGCAGTATTTT	CASTGSRGTDTQYF
TRBV2	once	TRBJ2-3	TRBD2	TGTGCCAGCAGTGAGGGGAGTAGCGGGCCACGGGGTACGCAGTATTTT	CASSEGSSGPRGTQYF
TRBV2	.	TRBJ1-1	TRBD1	TGTGCCAGCAGTGGAAGCAGGACAGGGGCCACTGAAGCTTTCTTT	CASSGSRTGATEAFF
TRBV19	.	TRBJ1-2	.	TGTGCCAGTAGTATAGTCTTCGGGGCAGGCGGGGAAGGCTACACCTTC	CASSIVFGAGGEGYTF
TRBV7-4	.	TRBJ1-2	.	TGTGCCAGCAGTTACCAACCCGTCCCTCCTGGGAGCTATGGCTACACCTTC	CASSYQPVPPGSYGYTF
TRBV19	.	TRBJ1-2	.	TGTGCCATCGGCGGGGCCGGCGCCCTTAACTATGGCTACACCTTC	CAIGGAGALNYGYTF
TRBV19	.	TRBJ1-1	.	TGTGCCAGGCAGGGAGGTAGAACTGAAGCTTTCTTT	CARQGGRTEAFF
TRBV5-4	.	TRBJ2-1	TRBD1	TGTGCCAGCAGCTTGTGGGTGCTTAGGAACAGGGGGCAATACAATGAGCAGTTCTTC	CASSLWVLRNRGQYNEQFF
TRBV28	.	TRBJ1-1	.	TGTGCCAGCAGTGGGACTTACCGTCGGGACACTGAAGCTTTCTTT	CASSGTYRRDTEAFF
TRBV5-1	.	TRBJ2-7	.	TGCGCCAGCAGCTTTCGCGGGGGCGAGTACTACGAGCAGTACTTC	CASSFRGGEYYEQYF
TRBV5-1	.	TRBJ2-5	TRBD1	TGCGCCAGCAGCGGGGGGACAGGGGGGCGGGAGACCCAGTACTTC	CASSGGTGGRETQYF
TRBV10-1	.	TRBJ2-5	TRBD2	TGCGCCGGACCGAGTAGCGGGGCACCCAAAGAGACCCAGTACTTC	CAGPSSGAPKETQYF
TRBV6-5	.	TRBJ1-2	.	TGTGCCAGCGGACAGACCTATGGCTACACCTTC	CASGQTYGYTF
TRBV9	.	TRBJ2-1	.	TGTGCCAGCAGCACCCAGGCGAGATGGAACAATGAGCAGTTCTTC	CASSTQARWNNEQFF
TRBV6-6	.	TRBJ1-2	.	TGTGCCAGCGGAGAGGGGGATGGGGACGCCTATGGCTACACCTTC	CASGEGDGDAYGYTF
TRBV19	.	TRBJ1-1	.	TGTGCCAGTAGGAGGACAGACCTTATTGAAGCTTTCTTT	CASRRTDLIEAFF
TRBV5-1	once	TRBJ2-5	TRBD2	TGCGCCAGCAGCTTGGAGCTAGCGGGTCGAGGAGAGACCCAGTACTTC	CASSLELAGRGETQYF
TRBV24-1	.	TRBJ2-1	.	TGTGCCACCAGTAGGGCAGGGGTCAATGAGCAGTTCTTC	CATSRAGVNEQFF
TRBV7-8	.	TRBJ2-7	.	TGTGCCACCAGCGGCCCCTACGAGCAGTACTTC	CATSGPYEQYF
TRBV3-1/TRBV3-2	.	TRBJ1-5	.	TGTGCCAGCAGCCAAGGGGGCGGGGTGAGGGGCGATCAGCCCCAGCATTTT	CASSQGGGVRGDQPQHF
TRBV6-5	.	TRBJ1-2	.	TGTGCCAGCAGTCCCGAGGTGTCAGGTCGGAGGGGCTACACCTTC	CASSPEVSGRRGYTF
TRBV10-3	.	TRBJ2-7	.	TGTGCCATCTGGGGGCAGGGTTACGAGCAGTACTTC	CAIWGQGYEQYF
TRBV5-1	.	TRBJ1-1	.	TGCGCCAGCAGCCTAGCCGGACGAAACACTGAAGCTTTCTTT	CASSLAGRNTEAFF
TRBV7-9	.	TRBJ2-3	TRBD1	TGTGCCAGCAGCCCCCGCGGGGGACAGGGAACAGATACGCAGTATTTT	CASSPRGGQGTDTQYF
TRBV5-4	.	TRBJ2-7	TRBD1	TGTGCCAGCAGCTCTGCGAGACAGGGTGTCTACGAGCAGTACTTC	CASSSARQGVYEQYF
TRBV5-6	.	TRBJ1-2	.	TGTGCCAGCAGCCCACCGGACTTCGGGATGTATGGCTACACCTTC	CASSPPDFGMYGYTF
TRBV24-1	.	TRBJ1-1	TRBD1	TGTGCCACCAGTGACTCGGGACAGCGCGAAGCTTTCTTT	CATSDSGQREAFF
TRBV4-1	.	TRBJ1-1	TRBD1	TGCGCCAGCAGCCAACAGACGGACAGGGGGCGGACGTTTGCTTTCTTT	CASSQQTDRGRTFAFF
TRBV3-1/TRBV3-2	.	TRBJ1-1	TRBD1	TGTGCCAGCAGCCTCGGGACAGGGAACACTGAAGCTTTCTTT	CASSLGTGNTEAFF